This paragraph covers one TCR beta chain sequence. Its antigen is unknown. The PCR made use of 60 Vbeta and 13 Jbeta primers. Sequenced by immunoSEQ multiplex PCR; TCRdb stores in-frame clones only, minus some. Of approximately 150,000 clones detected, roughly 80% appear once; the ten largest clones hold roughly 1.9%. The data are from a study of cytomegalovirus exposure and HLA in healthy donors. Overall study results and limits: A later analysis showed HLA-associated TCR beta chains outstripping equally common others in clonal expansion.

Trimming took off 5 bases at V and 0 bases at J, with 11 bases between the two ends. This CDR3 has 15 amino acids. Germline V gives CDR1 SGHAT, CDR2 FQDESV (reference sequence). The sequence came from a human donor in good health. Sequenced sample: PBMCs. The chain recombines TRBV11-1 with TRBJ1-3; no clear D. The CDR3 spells CASSHLITSGNTIYF. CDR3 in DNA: TGTGCCAGCAGCCATCTAATAACCTCTGGAAACACCATATATTTT. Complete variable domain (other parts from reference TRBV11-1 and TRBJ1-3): EAEVAQSPRYKITEKSQAVAFWCDPISGHATLYWYRQILGQGPELLVQFQDESVVDDSQLPKDRFSAERLKGVDSTLKIQPAELGDSAMYLCASSHLITSGNTIYFGEGSWLTVV.